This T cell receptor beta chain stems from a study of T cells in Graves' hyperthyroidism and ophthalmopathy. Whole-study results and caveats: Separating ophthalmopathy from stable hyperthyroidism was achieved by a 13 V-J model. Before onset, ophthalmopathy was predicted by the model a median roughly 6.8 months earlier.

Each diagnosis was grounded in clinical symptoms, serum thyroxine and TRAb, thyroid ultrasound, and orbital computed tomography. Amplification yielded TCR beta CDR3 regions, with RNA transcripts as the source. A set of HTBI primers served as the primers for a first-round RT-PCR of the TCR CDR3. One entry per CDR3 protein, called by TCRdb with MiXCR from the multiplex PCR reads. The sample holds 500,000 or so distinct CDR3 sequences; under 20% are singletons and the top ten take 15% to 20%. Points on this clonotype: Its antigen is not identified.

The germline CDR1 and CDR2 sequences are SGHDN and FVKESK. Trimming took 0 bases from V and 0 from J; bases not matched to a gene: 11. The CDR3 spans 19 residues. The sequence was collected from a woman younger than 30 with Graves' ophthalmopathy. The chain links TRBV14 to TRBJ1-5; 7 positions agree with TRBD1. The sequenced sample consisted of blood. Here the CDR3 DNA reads TGTGCCAGCAGCCAAGACGGTAGACAGGGATTCAATAGCAATCAGCCCCAGCATTTT. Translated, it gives CASSQDGRQGFNSNQPQHF.